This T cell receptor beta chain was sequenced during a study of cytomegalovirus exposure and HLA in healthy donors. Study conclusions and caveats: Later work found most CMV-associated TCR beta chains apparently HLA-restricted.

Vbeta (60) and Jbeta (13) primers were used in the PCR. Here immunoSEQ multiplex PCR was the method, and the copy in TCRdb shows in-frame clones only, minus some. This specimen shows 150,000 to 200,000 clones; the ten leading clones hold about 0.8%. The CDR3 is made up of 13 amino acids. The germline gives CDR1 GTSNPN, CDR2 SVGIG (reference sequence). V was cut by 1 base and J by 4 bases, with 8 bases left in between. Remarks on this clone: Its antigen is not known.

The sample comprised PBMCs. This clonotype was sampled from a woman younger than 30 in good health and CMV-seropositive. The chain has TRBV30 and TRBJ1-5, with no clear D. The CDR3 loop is CAWSGMRNQPQHF. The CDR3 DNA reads TGTGCCTGGAGTGGTATGAGGAATCAGCCCCAGCATTTT. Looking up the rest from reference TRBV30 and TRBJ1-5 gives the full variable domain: SQTIHQWPATLVQPVGSPLSLECTVEGTSNPNLYWYRQAAGRGLQLLFYSVGIGQISSEVPQNLSASRPQDRQFILSSKKLLLSDSGFYLCAWSGMRNQPQHFGDGTRLSIL.